This T cell receptor (beta chain) appears in the sequencing data of a study of T-cell memory formation after mild COVID-19. About the research overall: There were largely donor-specific TCR clusters.

As to this clonotype: What it binds is unknown.

CDR3 size: 14 residues. With 8 bases clipped from V and 1 base from J, the junction kept 5 bases outside the gene matches. Findings and limits, study-wide: From day 15 to 85, contracting clones were balanced between CD4 and CD8, whereas later expanders leaned toward CD4+. The finding that pre-infection memory included some responding clones suggested that cross-reactive memory joined.

Researchers used 5'RACE with constant-segment primers to make TCR alpha and TCR beta cDNA libraries that carry sample barcodes and UMIs. TCRdb re-derived calls from the 5' RACE reads in MiXCR, one entry per CDR3 protein. The sample holds roughly 260,000 distinct CDR3 sequences, about a sixth seen once. The receptor's source is a man aged 18 to 35 who had mild COVID-19 (a few samples of this study predate the infection). Cell type and time point are not known. Sequencing was done on a sample of PBMCs or a T cell subset sorted from them (not recorded which). The rearrangement uses TRBV12-3 or TRBV12-4 and TRBJ2-3, with 8 bases that match TRBD2. The CDR3 region has the DNA TGTGCCAGCCGCGACGGGAGGGGCACAGATACGCAGTATTTT. Its protein is CASRDGRGTDTQYF.